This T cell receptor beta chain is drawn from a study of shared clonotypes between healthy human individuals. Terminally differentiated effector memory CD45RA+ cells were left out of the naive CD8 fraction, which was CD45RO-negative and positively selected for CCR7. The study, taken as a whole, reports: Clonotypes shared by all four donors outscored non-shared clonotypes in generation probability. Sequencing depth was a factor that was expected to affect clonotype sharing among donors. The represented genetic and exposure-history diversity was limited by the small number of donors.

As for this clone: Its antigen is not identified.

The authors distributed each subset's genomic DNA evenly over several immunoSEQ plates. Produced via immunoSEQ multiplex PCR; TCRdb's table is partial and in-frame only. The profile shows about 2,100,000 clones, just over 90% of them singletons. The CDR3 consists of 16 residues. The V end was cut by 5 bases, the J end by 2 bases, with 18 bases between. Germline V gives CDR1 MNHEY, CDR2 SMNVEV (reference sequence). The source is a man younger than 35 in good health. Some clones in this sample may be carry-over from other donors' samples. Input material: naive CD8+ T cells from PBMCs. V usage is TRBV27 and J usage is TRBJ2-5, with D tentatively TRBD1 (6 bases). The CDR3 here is CASSQSPTGSQETQYF. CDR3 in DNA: TGTGCCAGCAGTCAAAGCCCGACAGGTTCTCAAGAGACCCAGTACTTC.